A single sample is the source of the 28 T cell receptor beta chains below, sequenced in a study of T cell repertoires in cytomegalovirus infection. TCRdb reanalysed the reads using MiXCR and keeps one entry per CDR3 protein. The table has around 750,000 distinct CDR3 sequences, about 33% seen once. No antigen has been assigned to these receptors. The starting material was cultured CD8+ T cells from PBMCs, obtained from culture after CMV antigen stimulation. These TCRs come from a human donor in good health (CMV status not recorded). Some clones in this sample may be carry-over from other donors' samples.

This clonotype was detected a few times. The genes are TRBV27 and TRBJ1-5; 9 nucleotides line up with TRBD1. The CDR3 totals 14 residues. V shed 3 bases, J shed 6 bases, and the junction held 3 bases outside the gene matches. In germline, CDR1 is MNHEY, CDR2 SMNVEV (reference sequence). This CDR3 reads CASSLDRGGQPQHF. Written as DNA, the CDR3 is TGTGCCAGCAGTTTGGACAGGGGCGGTCAGCCCCAGCATTTT.

V is TRBV12-3 or TRBV12-4 and J is TRBJ2-5; D is uncertain. The CDR3 sequence is 13 residues long. Trimming stripped 3 bases from V and 5 bases from J, with 10 bases between. DNA for the CDR3: TGTGCCAGCAGTTTTTCCTTGACGGAGACCCAGTACTTC. Translation gives CASSFSLTETQYF.

This clonotype appeared a single time. The chain links TRBV28 to TRBJ1-2; maybe TRBD1 (5 bases). The CDR3 sequence is 17 residues long. Germline CDR1 and CDR2: MDHEN and SYDVKM. V lost 7 bases, J lost 0 bases, and 21 bases lay in between. As DNA, the CDR3 is TGTGCCAGCACCCCCGGTTGGCTAAGGGGTCCTAACTATGGCTACACCTTC. It encodes CASTPGWLRGPNYGYTF.

This rearrangement joins TRBV9 to TRBJ2-3; 13 nucleotides align to TRBD2. The germline V gene has CDR1 SGDLS and CDR2 YYNGEE. Trimming removed 2 bases from V and 2 bases from J; junction bases left unmatched: 5. This CDR3 region has 17 residues. CDR3 DNA sequence: TGTGCCAGCAGCGTCCCACTAGCGGGGGGGCCCACAGATACGCAGTATTTT. It codes for CASSVPLAGGPTDTQYF.

This clonotype was observed many times. The chain couples TRBV7-9 to TRBJ2-1, with D hard to call. CDR1 and CDR2 (germline): SEHNR, FQNEAQ (reference sequence). Trimming shortened V by 5 bases and J by 0 bases, and 5 bases separated the two germline ends. The CDR3 has 13 amino acids. The CDR3 DNA reads as TGTGCCAGCAGCCGCCCCTCCTACAATGAGCAGTTCTTC. This encodes CASSRPSYNEQFF.

The chain recombines TRBV5-4 with TRBJ2-1, with 10 bases fitting TRBD2. V trimming: 4 bases; J trimming: 6 bases; junction bases outside the gene matches: 4. The CDR3 is made up of 14 amino acids. Germline CDR1 SGHNT, CDR2 YYREEE (reference sequence). The CDR3 region has the DNA TGTGCCAGCAGCCGACGGACTAGCGGCAATGAGCAGTTCTTC. It encodes CASSRRTSGNEQFF.

This clonotype has at least ten counts. The genes are TRBV12-3 or TRBV12-4 and TRBJ2-7; 7 bases match TRBD1. Trimming removed 7 bases from V and 3 bases from J; junction bases left unmatched: 9. The CDR3 is 14 residues long. CDR3 nucleotide sequence: TGTGCCAGCACCTTCGGCCAGGGGGACTACGAGCAGTACTTC. Residues: CASTFGQGDYEQYF.

V usage is TRBV10-3 and J usage is TRBJ1-6, with D possibly being TRBD1 (6 bases). CDR1 ENHRY and CDR2 SYGVKD come from the germline V gene. The length of the CDR3 is 11 residues. V was trimmed by 4 bases and J by 14 bases, leaving 9 bases between them. The CDR3 region is CAISAGDTLHF. CDR3 DNA sequence: TGTGCCATCAGTGCAGGGGATACCCTCCACTTT.

The V gene is TRBV28, the J gene TRBJ2-1, with 13 nucleotides matching TRBD2. The CDR3 is 15 amino acids. Germline CDR1 reads MDHEN; CDR2 reads SYDVKM. V lost 6 bases, J lost 10 bases, and 9 bases stayed unmatched. The CDR3 DNA sequence: TGTGCCAGCAGCTTGTGGACTAGCGGGGGCCAGGAGCAGTTCTTC. Amino acids: CASSLWTSGGQEQFF.

J is TRBJ2-1 and V is TRBV12-5, with TRBD1 as a possible D gene (6 bases). The CDR3 runs to 18 residues. V lost 4 bases and J 9 bases, leaving 28 bases between the germline ends. From germline, CDR1 is LGHNT and CDR2 FRNRAP. CDR3 DNA sequence: TGTGCTAGTGGTTGGAGTGATGAAGGGGGTAAACCTAAGGGTGAGCAGTTCTTC. It codes for CASGWSDEGGKPKGEQFF. The full variable domain, with the rest looked up from reference TRBV12-5 and TRBJ2-1, is DARVTQTPRHKVTEMGQEVTMRCQPILGHNTVFWYRQTMMQGLELLAYFRNRAPLDDSGMPKDRFSAEMPDATLATLKIQPSEPRDSAVYFCASGWSDEGGKPKGEQFFGPGTRLTVL.

This clonotype was detected once. J is TRBJ1-6 and V is TRBV19; D call uncertain. Trimming pared 5 bases from V and 0 bases from J, leaving 8 bases between. The germline CDR1 and CDR2 sequences are LNHDA and SQIVND (reference sequence). This CDR3 contains 15 residues. The CDR3 DNA follows: TGTGCCAGTAGTCCCCCGAGCTCCTATAATTCACCCCTCCACTTT. Translating it yields CASSPPSSYNSPLHF.

This clonotype was picked up many times. This rearrangement joins TRBV7-8 to TRBJ2-1; D is perhaps TRBD2 (6 bases). There are 13 residues in the CDR3. V lost 1 base to trimming and J lost 9 bases, with 10 bases between them. Looked up from germline, CDR1 is SGHVS and CDR2 is FQNEAQ. CDR3 DNA: TGTGCCAGCAGCTTAGGGTGGGGAGGTGAGCAGTTCTTC. Translated: CASSLGWGGEQFF.

This clonotype was seen repeatedly, ten times or more. The chain has TRBV15 and TRBJ2-5; D is perhaps TRBD2 (6 bases). In germline, CDR1 is LNHNV, CDR2 YYDKDF (reference sequence). The CDR3 has 17 residues. With 0 bases removed from V and 2 bases from J, the gap between germline ends came to 16 bases. The CDR3 loop reads CATSREGRGLTQETQYF. The CDR3 DNA reads as TGTGCCACCAGCAGAGAGGGACGGGGACTTACACAAGAGACCCAGTACTTC.

This chain joins TRBV12-3 or TRBV12-4 and TRBJ2-3; D remains ambiguous. CDR3 size: 14 residues. V lost 5 bases and J 5 bases, leaving 14 bases between the germline ends. CDR3 sequence reads: CASSLVGPEDTQYF. In DNA form, the CDR3 reads TGTGCCAGCAGTCTCGTTGGGCCGGAAGATACGCAGTATTTT.

This clonotype has just a few counts. The CDR3 DNA reads TGTGCCAGTAGTATCGTGCCCGAAGGTTGGAATGAGCAGTTCTTC. Its translation is CASSIVPEGWNEQFF. This chain connects TRBV19 to TRBJ2-1; D remains unclear. Germline assignment: CDR1 LNHDA and CDR2 SQIVND (reference sequence). Deletions cut 3 bases from V and 7 bases from J, with 16 bases between. This CDR3 spans 15 amino acids.

The table lists this clonotype with a few counts. The J gene is TRBJ2-1, the V gene TRBV6-6; a weak D match, TRBD2 (6 bases). The V end lost 2 bases, the J end lost 5 bases, and 13 bases lay between the germline ends. This CDR3 spans 15 amino acids. Germline V lookup: CDR1 MNHNY, CDR2 SVGAGI (reference sequence). The CDR3 sequence: CASSYGSEGHNEQFF. In DNA, the CDR3 is TGTGCCAGCAGTTACGGGTCGGAGGGCCACAATGAGCAGTTCTTC.

A word on this clonotype: A clone one base away is much larger, so this may be a read error. In nucleotides, the CDR3 is TGTGCCAGCAGCCCTGGACACTGCACTGAAGCTTTCTTT. It yields the protein CASSPGHCTEAFF. V is TRBV5-6 and J is TRBJ1-1, with D possibly matching TRBD1 (5 bases). Germline V lookup: CDR1 SGHDT, CDR2 YYEEEE. V dropped 4 bases and J dropped 4 bases, with 11 bases sitting between them. The CDR3 is made up of 13 amino acids.

In the case of this clonotype: This may arise from a read error, as a much more abundant clone is one base away. The chain uses TRBV7-6 and TRBJ2-1, with D maybe TRBD1 (6 bases). This CDR3 has 16 residues. Germline assignment: CDR1 SGHVS and CDR2 FNYEAQ. CDR3 in DNA: TGTGCCAGCACCTTACGCACAGGGAGCTCCTACAATGAGCAGTCCTTC. This gives the protein CASTLRTGSSYNEQSF.

This clonotype was picked up a small number of times. The V gene is TRBV27, the J gene TRBJ1-2; the match to TRBD1 covers 8 bases. Germline-derived CDR1 and CDR2 are MNHEY and SMNVEV (reference sequence). Trimming took 5 bases from V and 4 from J; bases not matched to a gene: 3. The CDR3 covers 13 residues. The CDR3 nucleotides are TGTGCCAGCAGTCAGGGGGCTACCTATGGCTACACCTTC. This encodes CASSQGATYGYTF.

This clonotype was found many times. The V and J genes are TRBV7-6 and TRBJ2-1; TRBD1 might be the D (6 bases). Germline CDR1 and CDR2: SGHVS and FNYEAQ. V shed 3 bases and J shed 5 bases, with 14 bases lying between them. The CDR3 sequence is 15 residues long. CDR3 coding DNA: TGTGCCAGCAGCTTTAGAGGGGGAAGGGACAATGAGCAGTTCTTC. As protein: CASSFRGGRDNEQFF.

This clonotype was seen a handful of times. The chain couples TRBV27 to TRBJ1-1; D call uncertain. Trimming took off 7 bases at V and 1 base at J, with 10 bases between the two ends. Germline V CDR1 and CDR2: MNHEY, SMNVEV (reference sequence). This CDR3 has 13 amino acids. CDR3: CASIRIGNTEAFF. CDR3 DNA sequence: TGTGCCAGCATCCGGATCGGGAACACTGAAGCTTTCTTT.

The chain links TRBV6-6 to TRBJ2-2, with TRBD1 as a possible D gene (7 bases). CDR3 length: 16 residues. V gave up 2 bases and J gave up 3 bases, with 13 bases separating them. Germline V lookup: CDR1 MNHNY, CDR2 SVGAGI (reference sequence). Here the CDR3 DNA reads TGTGCCAGCAGTTACGTGGGCAGGGGGGACACCGGGGAGCTGTTTTTT. This encodes CASSYVGRGDTGELFF.

This clonotype showed up many times. The rearrangement uses TRBV9 and TRBJ2-5, with D perhaps TRBD1 (6 bases). The CDR3 totals 16 residues. Looked up from germline, CDR1 is SGDLS and CDR2 is YYNGEE. V shed 4 bases and J shed 4 bases, with 20 bases lying between them. As DNA, the CDR3 is TGTGCCAGCAGCCCCCGGACAGTCCCAGGGAGAGAGACCCAGTACTTC. The encoded protein is CASSPRTVPGRETQYF.

The genes are TRBV14 and TRBJ2-5, with D perhaps TRBD1 (6 bases). Trimming shortened V by 1 base and J by 5 bases, and 14 bases separated the two germline ends. CDR1 SGHDN and CDR2 FVKESK come from the germline V gene. This CDR3 comprises 15 residues. Here the CDR3 reads CASSQVGQGIETQYF. CDR3 coding DNA: TGTGCCAGCAGCCAAGTCGGTCAGGGGATTGAGACCCAGTACTTC.

The rearrangement joins TRBV27 to TRBJ2-7; 10 bases are a match to TRBD2. Germline V gene lookup returns CDR1 MNHEY and CDR2 SMNVEV (reference sequence). V was pared by 7 bases and J by 0 bases, with 6 bases of the junction left unmatched. The CDR3 is 15 amino acids. CDR3 protein: CASTVAGGLSYEQYF. CDR3 DNA sequence: TGTGCCAGCACTGTAGCGGGGGGTCTCTCCTACGAGCAGTACTTC.

The rearrangement uses TRBV16 and TRBJ2-6, with a possible D match to TRBD2 (5 bases). This CDR3 has 17 residues. The germline CDR1 and CDR2 sequences are KGHSY and FQNENV. V lost 3 bases, J lost 0 bases, and 12 bases lay in between. CDR3 loop: CASSHGSINSGANVLTF. The CDR3 DNA follows: TGTGCCAGCAGCCATGGGAGCATAAACTCTGGGGCCAACGTCCTGACTTTC.

The genes are TRBV27 and TRBJ2-1; D remains ambiguous. This CDR3 is built from 14 residues. Germline V gene data show CDR1 as MNHEY and CDR2 as SMNVEV (reference sequence). Trimming removed 5 bases at V and 1 base at J, with 9 bases between. CDR3 nucleotides: TGTGCCAGCAGTCCTTACCCATCCTACAATGAGCAGTTCTTC. This sequence encodes CASSPYPSYNEQFF.

This clonotype showed up just a few times. The chain carries TRBV27 and TRBJ2-2, with D tentatively TRBD1 (6 bases). Between the trimmed V and J ends, which lost 3 bases and 7 bases, there was a span of 12 bases. Germline assignment: CDR1 MNHEY and CDR2 SMNVEV (reference sequence). The CDR3 length is 14 residues. Here the CDR3 reads CASSFRGRVGELFF. In nucleotides, the CDR3 is TGTGCCAGCAGTTTCAGGGGTCGGGTCGGGGAGCTGTTTTTT.